Listed here are 9 T cell receptor beta chains from one sample, sequenced in a study of T-cell memory formation after mild COVID-19. Using its own MiXCR run on the 5' RACE reads, TCRdb lists one record per CDR3 protein. The sample contains approximately 300,000 distinct CDR3 sequences, less than 20% of which appear only once. Source material: PBMCs or a T cell subset sorted from them (not recorded which). These receptors came from a man aged 18 to 30 who had mild COVID-19 (a few samples of this study predate the infection). Cell type and time point are not known.

This clonotype was found a few times. The genes are TRBV6-5 and TRBJ2-3, with D unresolved. From germline, CDR1 is MNHEY and CDR2 SVGAGI. The CDR3 is 13 residues long. Trimming removed 2 bases from V and 4 bases from J, with 7 bases in between. The CDR3 region is CASSYKAADTQYF. The DNA of the CDR3 is TGTGCCAGCAGTTACAAAGCCGCAGATACGCAGTATTTT.

There are a few counts of this clonotype. The chain couples TRBV20-1 to TRBJ2-5, with TRBD2 matching 10 bases. Germline CDR1 and CDR2: DFQATT and SNEGSKA (reference sequence). V shed 0 bases and J 5 bases; nucleotides not matched to a gene: 12. The CDR3 consists of 17 residues. CDR3 protein: CSARDMRVAGGGETQYF. CDR3 in DNA: TGCAGTGCTAGAGATATGAGGGTAGCGGGGGGCGGGGAGACCCAGTACTTC.

This clonotype was counted a few times. The rearrangement joins TRBV28 to TRBJ1-1; D is unclear. From germline, CDR1 is MDHEN and CDR2 SYDVKM. With 4 bases removed from V and 1 base from J, the gap between germline ends came to 16 bases. This CDR3 is 16 amino acids long. CDR3 in DNA: TGTGCCAGCAGTTCCCTGAGGCAGGACTCGAACACTGAAGCTTTCTTT. This translates into CASSSLRQDSNTEAFF.

This clonotype showed up just a few times. The chain combines TRBV6-5 with TRBJ2-4; D might be TRBD1 (5 bases). The germline gives CDR1 MNHEY, CDR2 SVGAGI. The CDR3 covers 14 residues. The V and J ends lost 6 bases and 0 bases respectively, with 9 bases between them. CDR3 DNA: TGTGCCAGCAGGTCAGGGCTAGCCAAAAACATTCAGTACTTC. Translating it yields CASRSGLAKNIQYF.

This clonotype has just a few counts. J is TRBJ2-7 and V is TRBV6-5; D could derive from TRBD1 or TRBD2 (6 bases each). The CDR3 is made up of 16 amino acids. The germline V gene encodes CDR1 MNHEY and CDR2 SVGAGI. V was shortened by 2 bases and J by 4 bases, with 18 bases between the two germline ends. CDR3 residues: CASSYGGRIGQYEQYF. The CDR3 nucleotides read TGTGCCAGCAGTTACGGGGGGCGCATCGGGCAATACGAGCAGTACTTC.

This clonotype came up a few times. This rearrangement joins TRBV20-1 to TRBJ1-5; D gene ambiguous. V was trimmed by 3 bases and J by 0 bases, leaving 12 bases between them. Per germline, CDR1 DFQATT and CDR2 SNEGSKA (reference sequence). This CDR3 has 15 residues. The CDR3: CSASMRSFSNQPQHF. In DNA, the CDR3 is TGCAGTGCTAGTATGAGGTCCTTTAGCAATCAGCCCCAGCATTTT.

The chain joins TRBV5-1 to TRBJ1-1, with D unclear. Trimming left V 3 bases short and J 7 bases short, with 7 bases between. Germline CDR1 and CDR2: SGHRS and YFSETQ. This CDR3 region has 11 residues. CDR3 residues: CASSSLGEAFF. The CDR3 DNA reads as TGCGCCAGCAGCTCTCTCGGTGAAGCTTTCTTT. Full variable domain (remainder filled in from reference TRBV5-1 and TRBJ1-1): KAGVTQTPRYLIKTRGQQVTLSCSPISGHRSVSWYQQTPGQGLQFLFEYFSETQRNKGNFPGRFSGRQFSNSRSEMNVSTLELGDSALYLCASSSLGEAFFGQGTRLTVV.

The chain carries TRBV7-9 and TRBJ2-7; D remains unclear. CDR1 SEHNR and CDR2 FQNEAQ come from the germline V gene (reference sequence). V was clipped by 0 bases and J by 0 bases, with 18 bases between them. The CDR3 consists of 18 residues. DNA of the CDR3: TGTGCCAGCAGCTTAGCCGATTTTCGTCGGGCCCGCTCCTACGAGCAGTACTTC. Translated: CASSLADFRRARSYEQYF.

The chain recombines TRBV18 with TRBJ1-2, with D possibly TRBD1 on 5 matching bases. V was pared by 5 bases and J by 5 bases, with 6 bases between. CDR1 and CDR2 (germline): KGHSH, LQKENI. There are 11 residues in the CDR3. The chain's CDR3 is CASSRQYGYTF. Written as DNA, the CDR3 is TGTGCCAGCTCAAGACAGTATGGCTACACCTTC.